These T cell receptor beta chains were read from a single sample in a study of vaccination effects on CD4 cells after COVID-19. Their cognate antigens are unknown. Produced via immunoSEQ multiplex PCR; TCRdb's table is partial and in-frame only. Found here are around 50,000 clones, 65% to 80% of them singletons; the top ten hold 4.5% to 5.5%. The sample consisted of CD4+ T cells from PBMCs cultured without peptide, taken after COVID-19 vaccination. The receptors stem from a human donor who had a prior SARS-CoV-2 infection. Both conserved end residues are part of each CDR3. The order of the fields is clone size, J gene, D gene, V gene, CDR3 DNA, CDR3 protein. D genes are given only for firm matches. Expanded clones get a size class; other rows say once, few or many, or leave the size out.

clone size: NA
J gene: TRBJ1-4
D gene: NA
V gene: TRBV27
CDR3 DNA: TGTGCCAGCAGTTTGGAGGGGCACCGGGGGGAAAAACTGTTTTTT
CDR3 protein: CASSLEGHRGEKLFF

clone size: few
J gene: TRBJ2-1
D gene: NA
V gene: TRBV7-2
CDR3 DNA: TGTGCCAGCAGCTTAATAAATAGCGGCAATGAGCAGTTCTTC
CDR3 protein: CASSLINSGNEQFF

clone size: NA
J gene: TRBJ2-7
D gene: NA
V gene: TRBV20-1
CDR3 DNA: TGCAGTGCTAACAGGGTAGGGGAGCAGTACTTC
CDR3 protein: CSANRVGEQYF

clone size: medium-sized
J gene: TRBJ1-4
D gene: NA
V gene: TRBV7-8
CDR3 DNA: TGTGCCAGCAGCCCCCAAGGGACCGCAAACGAAAAACTGTTTTTT
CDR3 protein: CASSPQGTANEKLFF

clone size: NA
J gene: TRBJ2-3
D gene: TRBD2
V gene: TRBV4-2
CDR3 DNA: TGTGCCAGCAGCCAAGCTAGCGGGAGTTATACGCAGTATTTT
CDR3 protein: CASSQASGSYTQYF

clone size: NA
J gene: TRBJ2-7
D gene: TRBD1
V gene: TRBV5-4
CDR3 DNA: TGTGCCAGCAGCTTGGGTTCGCACGGGACAGGGCTCCACGAGCAGTACTTC
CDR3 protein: CASSLGSHGTGLHEQYF

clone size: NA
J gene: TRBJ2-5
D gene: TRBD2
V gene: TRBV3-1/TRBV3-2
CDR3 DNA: TGTGCCAGCAGCGGTGAGACTAGCTTGGAGACCCAGTACTTC
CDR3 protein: CASSGETSLETQYF

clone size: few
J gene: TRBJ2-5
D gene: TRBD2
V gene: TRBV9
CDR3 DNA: TGTGCCAGCAGCCGCGCGACTAGCGGGGGAGAAGAGACCCAGTACTTC
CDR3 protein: CASSRATSGGEETQYF

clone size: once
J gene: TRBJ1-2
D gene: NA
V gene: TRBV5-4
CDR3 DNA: TGTGCCAGCAGCTTGGTCCAGGGCCAAGGGTATGGCTACACCTTC
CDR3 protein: CASSLVQGQGYGYTF

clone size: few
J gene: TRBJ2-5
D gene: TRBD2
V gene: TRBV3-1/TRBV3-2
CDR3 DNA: TGTGCCAGCAGCCCTAGCGGGGGGGCCTGGGAGACCCAGTACTTC
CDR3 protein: CASSPSGGAWETQYF

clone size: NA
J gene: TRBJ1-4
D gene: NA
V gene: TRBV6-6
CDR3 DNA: TGTGCCAGCAGGCTAGGGGGGTCTAATGAAAAACTGTTTTTT
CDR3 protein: CASRLGGSNEKLFF

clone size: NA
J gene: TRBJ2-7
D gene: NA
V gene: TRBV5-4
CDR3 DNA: TGTGCCAGCAGCCGGCCGACAGACTCCGCAAACGAGCAGTACTTC
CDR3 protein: CASSRPTDSANEQYF

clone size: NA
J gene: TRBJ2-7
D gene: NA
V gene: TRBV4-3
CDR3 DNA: TGCGCCAGCAGCCAAGATATGGGACGTACCTACGAGCAGTACTTC
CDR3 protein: CASSQDMGRTYEQYF

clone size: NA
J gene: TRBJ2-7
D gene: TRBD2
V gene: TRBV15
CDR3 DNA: TGTGCCACCGCCAGCGGGAGGGCCGGCGAGCAGTACTTC
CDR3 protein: CATASGRAGEQYF

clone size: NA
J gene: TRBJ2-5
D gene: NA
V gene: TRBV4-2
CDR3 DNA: TGTGCCAGCAGCCAAGAAGCAGGAACAGAGAGGGAGACCCAGTACTTC
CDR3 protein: CASSQEAGTERETQYF

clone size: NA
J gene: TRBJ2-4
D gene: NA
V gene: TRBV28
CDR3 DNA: TGTGCCAGCAGTTTATATCAGGGGCCCCAGGGCGACATTCAGTACTTC
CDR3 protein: CASSLYQGPQGDIQYF

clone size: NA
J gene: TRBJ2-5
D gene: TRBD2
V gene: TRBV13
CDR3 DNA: TGTGCCAGCAGCCCGTATAGCGGGGGGGAAGAGACCCAGTACTTC
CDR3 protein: CASSPYSGGEETQYF

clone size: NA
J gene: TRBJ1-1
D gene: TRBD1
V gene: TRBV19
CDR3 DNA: TGTGCCAGTAGTGTACAGGGGACGCGCCGGCCGGAAGCTTTCTTT
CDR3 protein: CASSVQGTRRPEAFF

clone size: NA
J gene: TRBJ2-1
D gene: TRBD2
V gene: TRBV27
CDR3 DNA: TGTGCCAGCAGTTTATCGTGGCGGGGGGGTACCTACAATGAGCAGTTCTTC
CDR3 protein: CASSLSWRGGTYNEQFF

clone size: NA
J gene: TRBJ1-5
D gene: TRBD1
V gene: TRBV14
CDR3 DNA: TGTGCCAGCAGCCAAGATGGGGACAGGGTGACCAATCAGCCCCAGCATTTT
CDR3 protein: CASSQDGDRVTNQPQHF

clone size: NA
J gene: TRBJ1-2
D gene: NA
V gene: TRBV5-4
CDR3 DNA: TGTGCCAGCAGCTTGGGCCGTTTTACGAGCCTCTATGGCTACACCTTC
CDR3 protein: CASSLGRFTSLYGYTF

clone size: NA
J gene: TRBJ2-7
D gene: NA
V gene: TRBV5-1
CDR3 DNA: TGCGCCAGCAGCTTGACAGGAGACGAGCAGTACTTC
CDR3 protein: CASSLTGDEQYF

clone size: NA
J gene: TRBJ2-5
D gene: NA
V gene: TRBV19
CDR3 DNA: TGTGCCAGGACAAAGTTCCTCGGAGAGACCCAGTACTTC
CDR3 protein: CARTKFLGETQYF

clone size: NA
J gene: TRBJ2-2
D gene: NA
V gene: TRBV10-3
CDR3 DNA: TGTGCCATCAGTGAGAGGGGACGGAACACCGGGGAGCTGTTTTTT
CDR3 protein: CAISERGRNTGELFF

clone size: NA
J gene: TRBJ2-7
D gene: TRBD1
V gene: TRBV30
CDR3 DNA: TGTGCCTGGACCAAGGGACAGACATACGAGCAGTACTTC
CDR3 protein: CAWTKGQTYEQYF

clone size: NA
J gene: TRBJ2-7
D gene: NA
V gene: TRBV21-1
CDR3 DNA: TGTGCCAGCAGCAACCGGGACAGCTACGAGCAGTACTTC
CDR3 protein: CASSNRDSYEQYF

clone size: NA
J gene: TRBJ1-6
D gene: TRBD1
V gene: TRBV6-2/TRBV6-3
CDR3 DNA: TGTGCCAGCAGTTCGGGACAGTATAATTCACCCCTCCACTTT
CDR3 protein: CASSSGQYNSPLHF

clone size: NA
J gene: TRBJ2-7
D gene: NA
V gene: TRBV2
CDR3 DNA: TGTGCCAGCACGTACCCAGTGAAGTACGAGCAGTACTTC
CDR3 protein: CASTYPVKYEQYF

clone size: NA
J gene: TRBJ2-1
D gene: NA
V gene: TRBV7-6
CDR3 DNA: TGTGCCAGCAGCCGCCTTCCCCCCAGCCCTACCTACAATGAGCAGTTCTTC
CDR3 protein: CASSRLPPSPTYNEQFF

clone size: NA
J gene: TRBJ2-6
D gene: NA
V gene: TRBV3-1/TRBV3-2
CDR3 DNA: TGTGCCAGCAGCCAAGAGGGCCTTACAGCTGGGGCCAACGTCCTGACTTTC
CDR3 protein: CASSQEGLTAGANVLTF

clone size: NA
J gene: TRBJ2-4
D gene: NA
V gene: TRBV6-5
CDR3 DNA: TGTGCCAGCAGAGGAGCGGCGATTGGCGGAAACATTCAGTACTTC
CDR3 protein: CASRGAAIGGNIQYF

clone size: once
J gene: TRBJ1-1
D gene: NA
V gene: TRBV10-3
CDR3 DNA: TGTGCCATCAGGGTCAACAGGGACACAAACACTGAAGCTTTCTTT
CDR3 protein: CAIRVNRDTNTEAFF

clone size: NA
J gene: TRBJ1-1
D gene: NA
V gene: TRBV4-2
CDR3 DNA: TGTGCCAGCAGCTCAACCGGGACACGATGGAACACTGAAGCTTTCTTT
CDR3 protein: CASSSTGTRWNTEAFF